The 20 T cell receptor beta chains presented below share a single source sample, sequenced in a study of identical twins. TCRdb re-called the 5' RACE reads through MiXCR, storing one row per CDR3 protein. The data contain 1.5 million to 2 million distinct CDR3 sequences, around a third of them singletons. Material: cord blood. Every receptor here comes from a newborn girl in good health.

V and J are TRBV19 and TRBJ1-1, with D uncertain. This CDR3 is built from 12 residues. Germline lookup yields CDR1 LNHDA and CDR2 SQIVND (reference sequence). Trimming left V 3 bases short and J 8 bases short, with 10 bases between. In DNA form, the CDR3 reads TGTGCCAGTAGTATCCGGGCCGACGAAGCTTTCTTT. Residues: CASSIRADEAFF.

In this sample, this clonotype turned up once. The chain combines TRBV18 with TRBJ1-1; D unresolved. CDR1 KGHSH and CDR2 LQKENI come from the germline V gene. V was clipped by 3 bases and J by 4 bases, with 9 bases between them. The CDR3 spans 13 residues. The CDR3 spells CASSPTYITEAFF. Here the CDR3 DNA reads TGTGCCAGCTCACCGACCTATATCACTGAAGCTTTCTTT.

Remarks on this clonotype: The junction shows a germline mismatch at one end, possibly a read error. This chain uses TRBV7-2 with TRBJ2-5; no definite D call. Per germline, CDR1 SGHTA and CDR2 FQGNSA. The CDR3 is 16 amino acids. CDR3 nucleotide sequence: TGTGCCAGCAGCTTAGAATCTTCGACCGCCGGAGAGGCCCAGTACTTC. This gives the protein CASSLESSTAGEAQYF.

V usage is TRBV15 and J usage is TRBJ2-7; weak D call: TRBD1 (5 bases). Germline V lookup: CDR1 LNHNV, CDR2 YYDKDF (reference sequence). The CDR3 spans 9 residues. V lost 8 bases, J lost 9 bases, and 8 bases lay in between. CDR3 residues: CATGHWQYF. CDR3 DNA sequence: TGTGCCACCGGACACTGGCAGTACTTC.

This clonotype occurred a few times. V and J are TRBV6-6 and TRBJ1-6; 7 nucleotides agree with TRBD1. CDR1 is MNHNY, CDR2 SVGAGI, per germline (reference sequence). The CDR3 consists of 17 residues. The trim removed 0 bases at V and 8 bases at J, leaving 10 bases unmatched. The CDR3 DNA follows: TGTGCCAGCAGTTACTCGATAGAACAGGGGTGGGATTCACCCCTCCACTTT. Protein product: CASSYSIEQGWDSPLHF.

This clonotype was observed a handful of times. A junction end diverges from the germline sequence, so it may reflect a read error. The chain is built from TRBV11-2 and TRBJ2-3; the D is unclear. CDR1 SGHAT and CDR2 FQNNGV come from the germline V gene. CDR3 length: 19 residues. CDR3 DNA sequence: TGTGCCGGCAGCTTAGATCGTGTCACGGGCCGATCTAGCACAGATACGCAGTATTTT. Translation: CAGSLDRVTGRSSTDTQYF. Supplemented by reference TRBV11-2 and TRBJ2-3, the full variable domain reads EAGVAQSPRYKIIEKRQSVAFWCNPISGHATLYWYQQILGQGPKLLIQFQNNGVVDDSQLPKDRFSAERLKGVDSTLKIQPAKLEDSAVYLCAGSLDRVTGRSSTDTQYFGPGTRLTVL.

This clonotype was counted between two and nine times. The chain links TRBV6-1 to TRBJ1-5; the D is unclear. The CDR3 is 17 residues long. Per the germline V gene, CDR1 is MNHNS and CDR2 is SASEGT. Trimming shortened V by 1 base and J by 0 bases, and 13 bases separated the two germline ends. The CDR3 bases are TGTGCCAGCAGTGAAGTTGGGTGGGCAGATAGCAATCAGCCCCAGCATTTT. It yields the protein CASSEVGWADSNQPQHF.

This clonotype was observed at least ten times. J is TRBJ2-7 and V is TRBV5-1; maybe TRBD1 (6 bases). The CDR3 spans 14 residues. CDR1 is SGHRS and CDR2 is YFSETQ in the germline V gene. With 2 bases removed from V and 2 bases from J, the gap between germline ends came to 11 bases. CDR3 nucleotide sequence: TGCGCCAGCAGCTTTGGCAGGGGCACCTACGAGCAGTACTTC. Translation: CASSFGRGTYEQYF.

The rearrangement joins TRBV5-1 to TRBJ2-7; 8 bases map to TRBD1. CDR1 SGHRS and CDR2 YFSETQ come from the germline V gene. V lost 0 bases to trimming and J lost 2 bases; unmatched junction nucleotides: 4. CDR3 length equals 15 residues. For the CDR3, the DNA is TGCGCCAGCAGCTTGGAGGCAGGGGGCGCCTACGAGCAGTACTTC. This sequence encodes CASSLEAGGAYEQYF.

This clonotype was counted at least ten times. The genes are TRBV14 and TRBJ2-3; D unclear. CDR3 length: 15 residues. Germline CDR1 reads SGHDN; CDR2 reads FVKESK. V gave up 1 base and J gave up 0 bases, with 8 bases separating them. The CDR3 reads CASSQAGSSTDTQYF. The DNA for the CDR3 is TGTGCCAGCAGCCAAGCGGGTTCAAGCACAGATACGCAGTATTTT. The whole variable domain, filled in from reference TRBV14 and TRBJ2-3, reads EAGVTQFPSHSVIEKGQTVTLRCDPISGHDNLYWYRRVMGKEIKFLLHFVKESKQDESGMPNNRFLAERTGGTYSTLKVQPAELEDSGVYFCASSQAGSSTDTQYFGPGTRLTVL.

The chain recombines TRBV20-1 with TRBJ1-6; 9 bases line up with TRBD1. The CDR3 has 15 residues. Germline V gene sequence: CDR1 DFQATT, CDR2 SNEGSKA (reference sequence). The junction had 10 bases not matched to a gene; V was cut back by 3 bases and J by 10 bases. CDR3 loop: CSARATGTGFSPLHF. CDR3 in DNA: TGCAGTGCTAGGGCTACCGGGACAGGGTTCTCACCCCTCCACTTT.

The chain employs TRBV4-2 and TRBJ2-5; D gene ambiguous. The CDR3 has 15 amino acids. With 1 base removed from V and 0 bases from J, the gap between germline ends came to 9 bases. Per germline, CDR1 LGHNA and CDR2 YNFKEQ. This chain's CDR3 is CASSQVPAYQETQYF. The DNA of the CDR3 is TGTGCCAGCAGCCAAGTGCCGGCTTACCAAGAGACCCAGTACTTC.

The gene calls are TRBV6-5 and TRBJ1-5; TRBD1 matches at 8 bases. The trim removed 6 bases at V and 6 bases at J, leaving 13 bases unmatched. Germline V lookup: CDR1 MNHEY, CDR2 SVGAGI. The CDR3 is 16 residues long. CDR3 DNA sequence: TGTGCCAGCAGGCCGAGGACAGGGAAAGGTAGTCAGCCCCAGCATTTT. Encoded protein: CASRPRTGKGSQPQHF.

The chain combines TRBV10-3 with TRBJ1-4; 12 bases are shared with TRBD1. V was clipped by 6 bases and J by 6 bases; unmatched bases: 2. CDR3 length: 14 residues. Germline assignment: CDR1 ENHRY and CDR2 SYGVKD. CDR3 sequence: CAIRGTGGYEKLFF. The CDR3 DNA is TGTGCCATCAGAGGGACAGGGGGCTATGAAAAACTGTTTTTT.

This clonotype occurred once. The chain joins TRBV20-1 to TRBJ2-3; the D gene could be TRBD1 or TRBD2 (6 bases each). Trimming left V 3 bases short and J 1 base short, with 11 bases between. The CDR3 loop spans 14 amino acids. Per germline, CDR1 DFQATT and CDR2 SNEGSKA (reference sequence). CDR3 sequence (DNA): TGCAGTGCTAGGGAGGGACACGGCACAGATACGCAGTATTTT. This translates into CSAREGHGTDTQYF.

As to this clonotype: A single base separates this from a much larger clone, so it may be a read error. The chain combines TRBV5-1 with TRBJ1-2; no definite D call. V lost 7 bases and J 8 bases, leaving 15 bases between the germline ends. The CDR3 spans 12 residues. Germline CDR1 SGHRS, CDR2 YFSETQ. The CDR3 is CASHNTESGYTF. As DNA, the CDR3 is TGCGCCAGCCACAACACAGAGTCCGGCTACACCTTC.

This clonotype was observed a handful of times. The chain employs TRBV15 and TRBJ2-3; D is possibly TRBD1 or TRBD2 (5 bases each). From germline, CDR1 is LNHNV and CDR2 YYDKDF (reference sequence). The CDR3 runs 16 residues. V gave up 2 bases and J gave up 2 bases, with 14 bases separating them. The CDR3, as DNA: TGTGCCACCAGCAGACTTTACCGGGACCCCACAGATACGCAGTATTTT. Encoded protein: CATSRLYRDPTDTQYF.

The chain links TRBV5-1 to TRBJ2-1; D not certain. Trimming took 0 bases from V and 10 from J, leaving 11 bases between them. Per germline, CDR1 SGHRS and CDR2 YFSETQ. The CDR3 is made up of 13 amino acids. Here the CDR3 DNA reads TGCGCCAGCAGCTTGGAATGGGCGTACGAGCAGTTCTTC. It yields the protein CASSLEWAYEQFF.

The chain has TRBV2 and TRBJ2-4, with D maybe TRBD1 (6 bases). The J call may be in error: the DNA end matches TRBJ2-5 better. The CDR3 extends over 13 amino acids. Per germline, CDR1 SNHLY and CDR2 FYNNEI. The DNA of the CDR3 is TGTGCCAGCAGCTATTTAAGGGGGGAGACCCAGTACTTC. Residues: CASSYLRGETQYF.

Here the CDR3 DNA reads TGCGCCACGGGACTAGCCTACTCGGATGAGCAGTTCTTC. Its translation is CATGLAYSDEQFF. The genes are TRBV5-1 and TRBJ2-1, with TRBD2 matching over 9 bases. This CDR3 region has 13 residues. V lost 9 bases and J lost 8; bases outside the gene matches: 9. CDR1 is SGHRS, CDR2 YFSETQ, per germline.